This TCR beta chain was documented in a study of Ad26.COV2.S vaccination and SARS-CoV-2 variants. Trimming cost V 2 bases and J 9 bases, with 11 bases left between them. The CDR3 contains 13 residues. Germline assignment: CDR1 MDHEN and CDR2 SYDVKM. Treatment: around 19 received Ad26.COV2.S at low or high dose, single or two shots; about 5 received placebo; per-sample allocation not given. Samples came from day 63 after the first vaccine or placebo injection. Details on this clone: As yet, its antigen is unknown.

The data were produced by immunoSEQ multiplex PCR, yet TCRdb's version contains in-frame clones alone and is incomplete. The data contain over 350,000 clones, 88% of them singletons. Study outcomes and limitations: Recipients of either vaccine or placebo displayed similar breadth of non-spike TCRs. Total T cell responses, in the TCR breadth and depth analyses, may have been underestimated.

The sequencing here drew on peripheral blood, taken in a trial of Ad26.COV2.S vaccine versus placebo. V and J are TRBV28 and TRBJ2-1; possible D gene TRBD2, 5 bases. This TCR was recovered from a person aged 18-60 years who received the Ad26.COV2.S COVID-19 vaccine or a placebo. The CDR3 sequence: CASSLVAGGEQFF. CDR3 nucleotides: TGTGCCAGCAGTTTAGTGGCGGGCGGTGAGCAGTTCTTC.